The 14 T cell receptor beta chains below all came from one sample that was sequenced in a study of T cells in Graves' hyperthyroidism and ophthalmopathy. The CDR3 regions of TCR beta were amplified from RNA transcripts. First-round RT-PCR targeting the TCR CDR3 was performed with the HTBI primer set. MiXCR was run by TCRdb on the multiplex PCR reads, yielding one entry per CDR3 protein. The data contain roughly 580,000 distinct CDR3 sequences, approximately 15% of them seen just once; the ten biggest clones take up 5.5% to 7.5%. The sequenced sample consisted of blood. The receptors derive from a woman younger than 45 with Graves' hyperthyroidism that later progressed to Graves' ophthalmopathy.

This clonotype has a handful of counts. This may be a read error: a much more frequent sequence differs by one nucleotide. The V gene is TRBV12-3 or TRBV12-4, the J gene TRBJ2-7, with a tentative D call TRBD1 (6 bases). Trimming took off 5 bases at V and 5 bases at J, with 13 bases between the two ends. This CDR3 is built from 13 residues. The CDR3 DNA follows: TGTGCCAGCAGTCTGCTGAAGGGGGACGAGCAGTACTTC. This translates into CASSLLKGDEQYF.

This clonotype was counted ten times or more. The rearrangement uses TRBV7-8 and TRBJ2-7; D tentatively reads TRBD1 or TRBD2 (6 bases each). This CDR3 is 15 amino acids long. Trimming took 2 bases from V and 7 from J, leaving 18 bases between them. Germline V gene sequence: CDR1 SGHVS, CDR2 FQNEAQ. CDR3 amino acids: CASSLSGVQGQEQYF. The CDR3 DNA reads TGTGCCAGCAGCTTATCGGGAGTACAGGGACAAGAGCAGTACTTC.

With respect to this clonotype: At one of its ends the junction is not consistent with the germline gene, which may arise from a read error. V usage is TRBV7-2 and J usage is TRBJ1-1; maybe TRBD1 (6 bases). The CDR3 covers 15 residues. Per germline, CDR1 SGHTA and CDR2 FQGNSA. The CDR3 region is CASSLVRGAFTEAFF. CDR3 sequence (DNA): TGTGCCAGCAGTTTAGTTAGGGGGGCTTTCACTGAAGCTTTCTTT.

This clonotype has a handful of counts. The chain couples TRBV28 to TRBJ2-7; TRBD2 aligns across 8 bases. Trimming cost V 3 bases and J 7 bases; bases outside gene matches: 11. The CDR3 has 15 amino acids. CDR1 MDHEN and CDR2 SYDVKM come from the germline V gene. The CDR3 loop reads CASSFVTGGPREQYF. CDR3 in DNA: TGTGCCAGCAGTTTTGTGACGGGAGGGCCGAGGGAGCAGTACTTC.

This clonotype was counted at least ten times. The genes are TRBV12-5 and TRBJ2-2, with D unresolved. The CDR3 runs 19 residues. Trimming took off 2 bases at V and 4 bases at J, with 23 bases between the two ends. The V gene's germline CDR1 is LGHNT and CDR2 FRNRAP. CDR3 DNA sequence: TGTGCTAGTGGTTTGCCCCCCCCCCTGCCTGTCCCACTCACCGGGGAGCTGTTTTTT. Protein sequence: CASGLPPPLPVPLTGELFF.

This clonotype appeared many times. The V gene is TRBV4-1, the J gene TRBJ1-2; TRBD1 matches 7 bases. CDR1 MGHRA and CDR2 YSYEKL come from the germline V gene. Unmatched junction bases numbered 7, after V lost 3 bases and J lost 9 bases. This CDR3 spans 13 amino acids. As DNA, the CDR3 is TGCGCCAGCAGCCAGTTGCAGGGGGGGAGCTACACCTTC. Its protein is CASSQLQGGSYTF.

This clonotype was counted at least ten times. The chain carries TRBV7-9 and TRBJ2-5; the D is unclear. The CDR3 contains 13 residues. Trimming took off 5 bases at V and 5 bases at J, with 12 bases between the two ends. The germline CDR1 and CDR2 sequences are SEHNR and FQNEAQ (reference sequence). The CDR3 here is CASSPESSETQYF. The DNA of the CDR3 is TGTGCCAGCAGCCCCGAGTCTTCCGAGACCCAGTACTTC.

The chain uses TRBV7-2 and TRBJ2-3; TRBD2 agrees at 9 bases. Unmatched junction bases numbered 12, after V lost 2 bases and J lost 3 bases. This CDR3 region has 18 residues. Per germline, CDR1 SGHTA and CDR2 FQGNSA. The DNA for the CDR3 is TGTGCCAGCAGCTTAACTCCTGCGGGAGGGGGAATAACAGATACGCAGTATTTT. Protein sequence: CASSLTPAGGGITDTQYF.

This chain joins TRBV24-1 and TRBJ1-1; a possible D gene is TRBD1 (6 bases). Germline CDR1 KGHDR, CDR2 SFDVKD. This CDR3 is 16 amino acids long. Between the trimmed V and J ends, which lost 2 bases and 3 bases, there was a span of 15 bases. This CDR3 is CATSDSGGGLDTEAFF. The CDR3 coding sequence is TGTGCCACCAGTGATTCGGGGGGGGGGCTGGACACTGAAGCTTTCTTT.

This clonotype appeared a few times. At one end the junction does not follow the germline gene, possibly because of a read error. The CDR3, as DNA: TGTGTCAGCTCACCACCGTCGAGCTACGAGCAGTACTTC. It is translated as CVSSPPSSYEQYF. The chain carries TRBV18 and TRBJ2-7, with unresolved D. CDR3 size: 13 residues. Germline V gene data show CDR1 as KGHSH and CDR2 as LQKENI. The entire variable domain, with the rest obtained from reference TRBV18 and TRBJ2-7, is as follows: NAGVMQNPRHLVRRRGQEARLRCSPMKGHSHVYWYRQLPEEGLKFMVYLQKENIIDESGMPKERFSAEFPKEGPSILRIQQVVRGDSAAYFCVSSPPSSYEQYFGPGTRLTVT.

This clonotype was recorded at least ten times. The chain is built from TRBV28 and TRBJ1-1, with D possibly matching TRBD1 (5 bases). Germline assignment: CDR1 MDHEN and CDR2 SYDVKM. With 3 bases removed from V and 7 bases from J, the gap between germline ends came to 12 bases. This CDR3 has 13 amino acids. The CDR3: CASSLPGRLEAFF. DNA of the CDR3: TGTGCCAGCAGTTTGCCAGGGAGGCTTGAAGCTTTCTTT.

Points on this clonotype: Its ends do not fully match the called genes, so a read error is possible. This chain connects TRBV5-1 to TRBJ2-7; D tentatively reads TRBD1 or TRBD2 (5 bases each). Germline lookup yields CDR1 SGHRS and CDR2 YFSETQ. CDR3 length equals 14 residues. CDR3 coding DNA: TGCGCCGGCAGCTTGGCCGGGGACGGCCACGAGCAGTACTTC. It specifies CAGSLAGDGHEQYF.

This clonotype was counted many times. The genes are TRBV7-2 and TRBJ2-7; weak D call: TRBD2 (5 bases). The germline V gene encodes CDR1 SGHTA and CDR2 FQGNSA. V gave up 4 bases and J gave up 2 bases, with 15 bases separating them. This CDR3 comprises 15 residues. CDR3 sequence reads: CASSSRGDLAYEQYF. Here the CDR3 DNA reads TGTGCCAGCAGCTCCCGGGGTGATCTAGCCTACGAGCAGTACTTC.

The sample holds many counts of this clonotype. V and J are TRBV7-8 and TRBJ1-1; D perhaps matches TRBD1 (6 bases). This CDR3 region has 13 residues. Per germline, CDR1 SGHVS and CDR2 FQNEAQ. Trimming shortened V by 6 bases and J by 8 bases, and 16 bases separated the two germline ends. The CDR3 bases are TGTGCCAGCAGTCAAGACAGGACGGAGGAAGCTTTCTTT. Protein sequence: CASSQDRTEEAFF.